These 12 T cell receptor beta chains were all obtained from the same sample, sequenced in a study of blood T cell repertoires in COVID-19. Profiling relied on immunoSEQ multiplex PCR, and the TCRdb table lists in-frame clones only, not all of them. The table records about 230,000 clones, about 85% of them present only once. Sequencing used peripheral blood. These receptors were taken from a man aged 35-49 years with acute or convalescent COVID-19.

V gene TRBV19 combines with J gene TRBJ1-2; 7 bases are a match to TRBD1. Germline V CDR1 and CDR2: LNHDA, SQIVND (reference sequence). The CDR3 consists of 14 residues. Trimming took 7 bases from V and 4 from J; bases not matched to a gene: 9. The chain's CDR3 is CASTRQGDIYGYTF. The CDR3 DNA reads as TGTGCCAGTACACGGCAGGGGGATATCTATGGCTACACCTTC. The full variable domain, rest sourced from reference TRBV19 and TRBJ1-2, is DGGITQSPKYLFRKEGQNVTLSCEQNLNHDAMYWYRQDPGQGLRLIYYSQIVNDFQKGDIAEGYSVSREKKESFPLTVTSAQKNPTAFYLCASTRQGDIYGYTFGSGTRLTVV.

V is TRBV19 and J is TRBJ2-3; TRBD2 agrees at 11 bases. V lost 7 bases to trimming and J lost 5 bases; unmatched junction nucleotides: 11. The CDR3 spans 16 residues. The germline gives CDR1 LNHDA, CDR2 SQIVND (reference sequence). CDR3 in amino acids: CASTPTLAGGRDTQYF. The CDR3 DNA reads TGTGCCAGTACCCCCACCCTAGCGGGGGGCAGAGATACGCAGTATTTT.

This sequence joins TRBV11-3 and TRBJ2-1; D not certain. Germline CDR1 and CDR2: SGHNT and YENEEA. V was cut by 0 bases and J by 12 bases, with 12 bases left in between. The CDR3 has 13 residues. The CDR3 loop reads CASSLDSTGGQFF. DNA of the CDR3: TGTGCCAGCAGCTTAGATTCCACCGGCGGGCAGTTCTTC.

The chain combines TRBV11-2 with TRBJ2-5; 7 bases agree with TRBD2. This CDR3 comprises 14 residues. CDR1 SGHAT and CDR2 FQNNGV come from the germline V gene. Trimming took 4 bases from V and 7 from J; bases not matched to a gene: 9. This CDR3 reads CASSSGLQVGTQYF. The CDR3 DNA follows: TGTGCCAGCAGCTCGGGACTACAGGTTGGGACCCAGTACTTC.

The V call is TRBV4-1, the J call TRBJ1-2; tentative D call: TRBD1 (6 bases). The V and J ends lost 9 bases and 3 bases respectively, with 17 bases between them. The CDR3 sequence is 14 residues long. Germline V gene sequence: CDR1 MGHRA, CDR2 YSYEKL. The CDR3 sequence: CASDYRVAYYGYTF. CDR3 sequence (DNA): TGCGCCAGTGACTACAGGGTAGCCTACTATGGCTACACCTTC.

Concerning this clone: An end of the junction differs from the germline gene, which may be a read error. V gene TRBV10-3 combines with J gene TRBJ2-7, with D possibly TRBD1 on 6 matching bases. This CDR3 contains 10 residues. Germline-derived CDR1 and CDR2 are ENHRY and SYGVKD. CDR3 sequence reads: CAIRAGTPGF. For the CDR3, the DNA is TGTGCCATCAGGGCCGGGACACCTGGTTTC.

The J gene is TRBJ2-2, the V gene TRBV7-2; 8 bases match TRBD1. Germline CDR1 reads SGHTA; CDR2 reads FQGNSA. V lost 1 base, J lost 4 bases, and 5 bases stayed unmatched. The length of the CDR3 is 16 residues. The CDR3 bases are TGTGCCAGCAGCTTAGATCAGGGGGCCTCCACCGGGGAGCTGTTTTTT. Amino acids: CASSLDQGASTGELFF. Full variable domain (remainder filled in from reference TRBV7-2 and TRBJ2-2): GAGVSQSPSNKVTEKGKDVELRCDPISGHTALYWYRQSLGQGLEFLIYFQGNSAPDKSGLPSDRFSAERTGGSVSTLTIQRTQQEDSAVYLCASSLDQGASTGELFFGEGSRLTVL.

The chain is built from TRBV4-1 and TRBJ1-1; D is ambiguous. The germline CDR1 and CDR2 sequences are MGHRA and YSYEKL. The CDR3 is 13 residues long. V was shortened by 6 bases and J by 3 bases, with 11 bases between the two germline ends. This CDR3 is CASSSGWYTEAFF. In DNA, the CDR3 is TGCGCCAGCAGTTCAGGTTGGTACACTGAAGCTTTCTTT.

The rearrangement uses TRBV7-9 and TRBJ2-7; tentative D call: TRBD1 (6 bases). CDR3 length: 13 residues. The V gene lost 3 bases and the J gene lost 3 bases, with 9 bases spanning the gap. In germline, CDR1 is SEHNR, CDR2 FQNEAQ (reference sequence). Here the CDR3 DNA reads TGTGCCAGCAGCTTTGGGGGCGGCTACGAGCAGTACTTC. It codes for CASSFGGGYEQYF.

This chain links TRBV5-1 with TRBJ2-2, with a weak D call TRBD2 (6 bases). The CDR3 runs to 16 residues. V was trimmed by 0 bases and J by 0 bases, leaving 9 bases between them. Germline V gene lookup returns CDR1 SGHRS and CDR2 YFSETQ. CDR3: CASSLVGGSNTGELFF. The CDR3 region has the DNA TGCGCCAGCAGCTTGGTTGGGGGGTCGAACACCGGGGAGCTGTTTTTT.

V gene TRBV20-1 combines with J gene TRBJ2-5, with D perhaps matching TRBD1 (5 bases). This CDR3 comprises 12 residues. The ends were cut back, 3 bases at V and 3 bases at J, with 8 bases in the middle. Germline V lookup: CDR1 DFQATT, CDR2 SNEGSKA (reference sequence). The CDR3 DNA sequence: TGCAGTGCTAGTAGACAGAAAGAGACCCAGTACTTC. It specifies CSASRQKETQYF.

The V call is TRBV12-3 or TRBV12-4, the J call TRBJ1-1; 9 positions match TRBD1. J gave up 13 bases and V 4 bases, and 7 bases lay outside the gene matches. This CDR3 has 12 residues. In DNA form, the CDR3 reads TGTGCCAGCAGTTCCAGGACAGGGGATGTTTTCTTT. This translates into CASSSRTGDVFF.